The T cell receptor beta chain described here comes from a study of T cell responses to AZD1222 COVID-19 vaccine. Study-level findings and limits: Across the whole spike, CD4 TCRs peaked at regions 160-218 and 743-854. Mostly white British, mostly female donors; authors suggested clonal diversity may be underestimated. Nearly half of unique spike-specific TCRs reportedly avoided B.1.351 and B.1.1.7 mutated regions. At baseline, just a handful of AZD1222 recipients tested seropositive.

This clone was counted a single time. Antigen specificity is unknown. Germline is not matched at one junction end, which may reflect a read error. Method: immunoSEQ multiplex PCR; TCRdb's copy keeps in-frame clones and lacks some. In the table there are 100,000 to 150,000 clones, over 90% of which are singletons. Germline values: CDR1 MNHEY, CDR2 SVGAGI. The CDR3 is 14 residues long. The chain links TRBV6-5 to TRBJ1-5; D is possibly TRBD1 (5 bases). The sample here was peripheral blood, taken on day 0 of AZD1222 vaccination. The sequence was collected from an adult in good health. CDR3 loop: CASSDSGLGQPQHF. The CDR3 bases are TGTGCCAGCAGTGACTCAGGGTTAGGTCAGCCCCAGCATTTT.